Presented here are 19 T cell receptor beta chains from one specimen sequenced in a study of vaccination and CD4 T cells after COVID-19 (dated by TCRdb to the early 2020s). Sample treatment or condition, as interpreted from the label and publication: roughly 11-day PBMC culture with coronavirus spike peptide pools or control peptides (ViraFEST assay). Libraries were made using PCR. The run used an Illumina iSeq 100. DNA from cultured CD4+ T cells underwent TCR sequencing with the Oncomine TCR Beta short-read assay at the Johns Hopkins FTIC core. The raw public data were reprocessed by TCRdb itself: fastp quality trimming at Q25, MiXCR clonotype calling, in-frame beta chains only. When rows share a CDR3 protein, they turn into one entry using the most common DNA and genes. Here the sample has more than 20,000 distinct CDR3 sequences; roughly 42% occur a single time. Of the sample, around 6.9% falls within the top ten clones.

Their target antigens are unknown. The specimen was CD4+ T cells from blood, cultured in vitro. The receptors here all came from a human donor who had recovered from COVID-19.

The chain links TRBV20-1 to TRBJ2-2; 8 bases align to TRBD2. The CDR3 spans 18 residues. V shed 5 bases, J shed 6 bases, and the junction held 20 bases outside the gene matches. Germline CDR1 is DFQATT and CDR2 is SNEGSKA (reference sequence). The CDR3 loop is CSAQSLGGGRMRAGELFF. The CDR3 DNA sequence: TGCAGTGCTCAGAGCCTCGGGGGCGGGAGGATGAGGGCCGGGGAGCTGTTTTTT.

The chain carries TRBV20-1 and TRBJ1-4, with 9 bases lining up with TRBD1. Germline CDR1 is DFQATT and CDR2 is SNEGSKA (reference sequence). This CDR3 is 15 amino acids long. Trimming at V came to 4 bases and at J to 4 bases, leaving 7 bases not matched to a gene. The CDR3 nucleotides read TGCAGTGCTAAGGGACAGGGTGGTCATAATGAAAAACTGTTTTTT. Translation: CSAKGQGGHNEKLFF.

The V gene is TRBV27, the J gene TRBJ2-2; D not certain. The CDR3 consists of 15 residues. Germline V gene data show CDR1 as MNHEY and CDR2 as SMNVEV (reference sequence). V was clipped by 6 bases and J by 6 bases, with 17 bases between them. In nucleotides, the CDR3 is TGTGCCAGCAGCCCACTTGCGGCGTGGGCCGGGGAGCTGTTTTTT. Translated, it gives CASSPLAAWAGELFF.

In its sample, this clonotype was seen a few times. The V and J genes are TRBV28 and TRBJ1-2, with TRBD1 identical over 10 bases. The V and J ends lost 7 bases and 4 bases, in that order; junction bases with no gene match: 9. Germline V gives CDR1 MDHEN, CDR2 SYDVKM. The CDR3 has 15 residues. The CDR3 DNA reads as TGTGCCAGCACCCCTGGACAGGGGGTTCCCTATGGCTACACCTTC. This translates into CASTPGQGVPYGYTF.

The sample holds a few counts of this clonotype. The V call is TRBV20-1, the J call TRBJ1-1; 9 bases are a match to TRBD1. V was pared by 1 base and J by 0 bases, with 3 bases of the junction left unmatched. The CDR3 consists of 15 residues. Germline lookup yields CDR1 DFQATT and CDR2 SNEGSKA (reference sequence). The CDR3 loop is CSARVGQGMNTEAFF. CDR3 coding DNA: TGCAGTGCTAGAGTGGGACAGGGAATGAACACTGAAGCTTTCTTT.

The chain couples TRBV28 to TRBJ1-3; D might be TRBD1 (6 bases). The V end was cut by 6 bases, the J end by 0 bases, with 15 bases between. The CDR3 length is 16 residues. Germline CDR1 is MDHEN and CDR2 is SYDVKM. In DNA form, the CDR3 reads TGTGCCAGCAGCAAGGGGGGGGCCTACTCTGGAAACACCATATATTTT. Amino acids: CASSKGGAYSGNTIYF.

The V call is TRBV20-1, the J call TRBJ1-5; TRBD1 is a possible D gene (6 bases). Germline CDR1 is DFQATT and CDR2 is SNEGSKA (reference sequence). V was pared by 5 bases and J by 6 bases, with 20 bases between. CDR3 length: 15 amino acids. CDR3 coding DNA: TGCAGTGCTCCGAGACCCACAGGGCTCGGTCAGCCCCAGCATTTT. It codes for CSAPRPTGLGQPQHF.

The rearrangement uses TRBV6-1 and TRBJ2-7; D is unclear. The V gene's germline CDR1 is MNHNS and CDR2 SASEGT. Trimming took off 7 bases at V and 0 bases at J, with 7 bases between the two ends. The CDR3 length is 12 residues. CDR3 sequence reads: CASMPSSYEQYF. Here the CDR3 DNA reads TGTGCCAGCATGCCGAGCTCCTACGAGCAGTACTTC.

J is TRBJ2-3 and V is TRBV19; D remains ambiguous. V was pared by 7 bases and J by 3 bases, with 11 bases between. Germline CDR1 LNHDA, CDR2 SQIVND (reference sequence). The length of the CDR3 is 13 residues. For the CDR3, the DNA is TGTGCCAGTAAAGTGCGACTTACAGATACGCAGTATTTT. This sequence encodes CASKVRLTDTQYF. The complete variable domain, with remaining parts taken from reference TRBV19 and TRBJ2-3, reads DGGITQSPKYLFRKEGQNVTLSCEQNLNHDAMYWYRQDPGQGLRLIYYSQIVNDFQKGDIAEGYSVSREKKESFPLTVTSAQKNPTAFYLCASKVRLTDTQYFGPGTRLTVL.

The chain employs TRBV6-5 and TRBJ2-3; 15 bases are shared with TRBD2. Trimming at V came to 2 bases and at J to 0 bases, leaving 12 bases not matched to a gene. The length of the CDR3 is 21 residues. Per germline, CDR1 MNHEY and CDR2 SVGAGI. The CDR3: CASSYPIDGLAGGTSTDTQYF. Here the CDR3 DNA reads TGTGCCAGCAGTTACCCGATCGACGGACTAGCGGGGGGGACTAGCACAGATACGCAGTATTTT.

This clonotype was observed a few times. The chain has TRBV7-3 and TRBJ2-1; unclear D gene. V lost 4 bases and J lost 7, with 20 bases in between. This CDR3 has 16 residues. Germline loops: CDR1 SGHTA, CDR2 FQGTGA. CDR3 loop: CASSSNSPVLGNEQFF. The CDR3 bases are TGTGCCAGCAGCTCGAACTCACCGGTCCTGGGAAATGAGCAGTTCTTC.

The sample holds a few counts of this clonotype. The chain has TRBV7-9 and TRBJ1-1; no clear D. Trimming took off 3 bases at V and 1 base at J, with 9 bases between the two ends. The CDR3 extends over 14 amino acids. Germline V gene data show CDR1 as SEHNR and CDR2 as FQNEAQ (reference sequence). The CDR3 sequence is CASSLRSPNTEAFF. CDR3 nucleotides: TGTGCCAGCAGCTTGAGGAGCCCGAACACTGAAGCTTTCTTT.

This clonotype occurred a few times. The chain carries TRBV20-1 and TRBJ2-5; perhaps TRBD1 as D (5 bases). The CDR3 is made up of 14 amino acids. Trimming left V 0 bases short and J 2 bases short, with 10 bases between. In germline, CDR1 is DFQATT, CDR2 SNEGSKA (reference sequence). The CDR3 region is CSARDGQGQETQYF. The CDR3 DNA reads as TGCAGTGCTAGAGATGGCCAGGGACAAGAGACCCAGTACTTC.

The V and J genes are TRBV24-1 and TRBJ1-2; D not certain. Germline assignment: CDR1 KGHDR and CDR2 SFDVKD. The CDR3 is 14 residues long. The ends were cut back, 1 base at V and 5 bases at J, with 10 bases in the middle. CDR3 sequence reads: CATSDLRFSYGYTF. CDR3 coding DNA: TGTGCCACCAGTGATTTAAGGTTCAGTTATGGCTACACCTTC.

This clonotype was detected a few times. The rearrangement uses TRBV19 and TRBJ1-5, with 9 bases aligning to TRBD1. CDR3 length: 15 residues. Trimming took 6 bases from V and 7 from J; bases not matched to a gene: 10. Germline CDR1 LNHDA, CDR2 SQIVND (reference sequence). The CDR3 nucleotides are TGTGCCAGTAGGTCCCGGGGGACAGGGACCCAGCCCCAGCATTTT. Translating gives CASRSRGTGTQPQHF.

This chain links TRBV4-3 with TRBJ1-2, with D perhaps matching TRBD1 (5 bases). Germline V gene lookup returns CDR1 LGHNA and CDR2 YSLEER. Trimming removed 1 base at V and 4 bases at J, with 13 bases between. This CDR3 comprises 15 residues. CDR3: CASSQVSTGFYGYTF. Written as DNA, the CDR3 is TGCGCCAGCAGCCAAGTTAGTACAGGTTTCTATGGCTACACCTTC.

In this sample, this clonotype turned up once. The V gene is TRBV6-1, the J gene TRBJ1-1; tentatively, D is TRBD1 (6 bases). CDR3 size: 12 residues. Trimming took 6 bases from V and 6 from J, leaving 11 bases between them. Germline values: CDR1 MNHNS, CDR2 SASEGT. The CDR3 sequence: CASRPQGSEAFF. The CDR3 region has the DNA TGTGCCAGCAGGCCACAGGGCTCTGAAGCTTTCTTT.

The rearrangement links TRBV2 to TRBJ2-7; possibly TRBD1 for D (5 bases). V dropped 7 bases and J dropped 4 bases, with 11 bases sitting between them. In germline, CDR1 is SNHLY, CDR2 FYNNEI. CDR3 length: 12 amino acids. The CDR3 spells CASTGIRYEQYF. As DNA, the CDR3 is TGTGCCAGCACAGGGATTCGATACGAGCAGTACTTC.

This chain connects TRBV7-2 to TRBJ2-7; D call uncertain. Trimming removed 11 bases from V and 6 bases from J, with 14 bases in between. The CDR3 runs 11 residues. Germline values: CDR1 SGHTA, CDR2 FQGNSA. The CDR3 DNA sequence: TGTGCCGTCAGAAAATCCACCGAGCAGTACTTC. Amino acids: CAVRKSTEQYF. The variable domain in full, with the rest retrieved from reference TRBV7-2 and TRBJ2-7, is GAGVSQSPSNKVTEKGKDVELRCDPISGHTALYWYRQSLGQGLEFLIYFQGNSAPDKSGLPSDRFSAERTGGSVSTLTIQRTQQEDSAVYLCAVRKSTEQYFGPGTRLTVT.